This T cell receptor (beta chain) derives from a study of blood T cell repertoires in COVID-19. The CDR3 spans 14 residues. V lost 2 bases and J lost 7, with 9 bases in between. Germline-derived CDR1 and CDR2 are KGHSH and LQKENI. Here immunoSEQ multiplex PCR was the method, and the copy in TCRdb shows in-frame clones only, minus some. The sample contains fewer than 350,000 clones, roughly 93% of which appear only once. Material for sequencing was PBMCs or T cells enriched from blood (not recorded which). The sequence was obtained from a woman between 40 and 55 years old with acute COVID-19. The rearrangement uses TRBV18 and TRBJ1-6; D is undetermined. The CDR3 sequence: CASSPLAVNSPLHF. The CDR3 nucleotides are TGTGCCAGCTCACCATTGGCGGTAAATTCACCCCTCCACTTT.